These T cell receptor beta chains were read from a single sample in a study of early stage breast cancer tumors. Sequenced by immunoSEQ multiplex PCR; TCRdb stores in-frame clones only, minus some. Seen here are roughly 40,000 clones, about three quarters observed once, and the top ten hold around 7.2%. Sequencing used blood. These receptor sequences come from a person between 45 and 65 years old with breast cancer. The CDR3 runs from the conserved cysteine through the conserved F or W. D genes are given only for firm matches. Clone size appears in some rows only: once, few, many, or a class for an expanded clone.

V	J	D	size	CDR3	DNA
TRBV25-1	TRBJ2-1	TRBD1	NA	CASSELSGDSYNEQFF	TGTGCCAGCAGTGAATTATCAGGGGACAGTTACAATGAGCAGTTCTTC
TRBV7-5	TRBJ1-6	NA	NA	CARSLSGQGLPHNSPLHF	TGTGCCAGAAGCTTATCCGGCCAGGGCCTTCCACATAATTCACCCCTCCACTTT
TRBV7-9	TRBJ2-7	NA	few	CASSPGGSHEQYF	TGTGCCAGCAGCCCGGGTGGGTCCCACGAGCAGTACTTC
TRBV20-1	TRBJ2-1	NA	NA	CSATVDNEQFF	TGCAGTGCAACCGTAGACAATGAGCAGTTCTTC
TRBV19	TRBJ1-1	TRBD1	NA	CASTFIRTGNTEAFF	TGTGCCAGTACCTTCATTAGGACAGGGAACACTGAAGCTTTCTTT
TRBV19	TRBJ1-2	NA	NA	CASNVRGIPYGYTF	TGTGCCAGTAATGTCAGGGGAATACCCTATGGCTACACCTTC
TRBV7-9	TRBJ2-4	TRBD1	NA	CASSLARTGGNIQYF	TGTGCCAGCAGCTTAGCTAGGACAGGGGGAAACATTCAGTACTTC
TRBV7-3	TRBJ1-1	TRBD1	NA	CASSLDRESEAFF	TGTGCCAGCAGCTTAGACAGGGAGTCTGAAGCTTTCTTT
TRBV7-9	TRBJ2-7	TRBD1	NA	CASSLQGAANEQYF	TGTGCCAGCAGCTTACAGGGGGCCGCCAACGAGCAGTACTTC
TRBV4-3	TRBJ1-4	NA	NA	CASSQEGRGNEKLFF	TGCGCCAGCAGCCAAGAGGGCAGGGGTAATGAAAAACTGTTTTTT
TRBV6-1	TRBJ1-5	NA	NA	CASSDLIRRGEPQHF	TGTGCCAGCAGTGACCTGATTCGGCGCGGGGAGCCCCAGCATTTT
TRBV19	TRBJ2-2	NA	few	CASSSLRGGGELFF	TGTGCCAGTAGCTCGCTGCGGGGAGGCGGGGAGCTGTTTTTT
TRBV27	TRBJ2-1	TRBD1	NA	CASRDRGLMFDEQFF	TGTGCCAGCAGGGACAGGGGGCTAATGTTCGATGAGCAGTTCTTC
TRBV11-2	TRBJ1-1	NA	NA	CASSLGGGTQTEAFF	TGTGCCAGCAGCTTAGGTGGCGGAACACAAACTGAAGCTTTCTTT
TRBV5-1	TRBJ2-7	TRBD2	few	CASSWTSGSYEQYF	TGCGCCAGCAGCTGGACTAGCGGCTCCTACGAGCAGTACTTC
TRBV5-5	TRBJ2-7	NA	few	CASSLDPGSYEQYF	TGTGCCAGCAGCTTGGATCCAGGGTCCTACGAGCAGTACTTC
TRBV18	TRBJ2-5	NA	few	CASSEQHPQETQYF	TGTGCCAGCTCGGAACAGCATCCTCAAGAGACCCAGTACTTC
TRBV11-2	TRBJ1-2	TRBD1	few	CASSGGTANYGYTF	TGTGCCAGCAGCGGAGGGACAGCTAACTATGGCTACACCTTC
TRBV7-6	TRBJ2-1	TRBD2	NA	CASRPSREGEQFF	TGTGCCAGCAGGCCTTCTAGGGAGGGCGAGCAGTTCTTC
TRBV11-3	TRBJ2-3	NA	NA	CASSSEVVDTQYF	TGTGCCAGCAGCTCCGAGGTTGTAGATACGCAGTATTTT
TRBV6-6	TRBJ2-7	TRBD2	NA	CASSGTSGSVSEQYF	TGTGCCAGCAGTGGCACTAGCGGGAGCGTCTCCGAGCAGTACTTC
TRBV15	TRBJ2-3	TRBD2	few	CATSRARREGGDTQYF	TGTGCCACCAGCAGAGCCCGGCGGGAGGGGGGAGATACGCAGTATTTT
TRBV9	TRBJ1-1	TRBD1	few	CASSVGGQGRNTEAFF	TGTGCCAGCAGCGTAGGAGGACAGGGGCGCAACACTGAAGCTTTCTTT
TRBV18	TRBJ2-7	NA	few	CASSLFGDEQYF	TGTGCCAGCTCACTTTTCGGAGACGAGCAGTACTTC
TRBV5-1	TRBJ1-2	NA	NA	CASSAAGGDYGYTF	TGCGCCAGCAGCGCGGCTGGGGGGGACTATGGCTACACCTTC
TRBV5-1	TRBJ2-3	TRBD2	NA	CASSFSGGGTDTQYF	TGCGCCAGCAGCTTCAGCGGGGGGGGCACAGATACGCAGTATTTT
TRBV7-6	TRBJ2-2	TRBD1	NA	CASSLDLQGKGNTGELFF	TGTGCCAGCAGCTTAGACCTACAGGGGAAAGGGAACACCGGGGAGCTGTTTTTT
TRBV25-1	TRBJ2-7	NA	once	CASSEKAGGTARYEQYF	TGTGCCAGCAGTGAAAAGGCTGGGGGGACCGCCCGCTACGAGCAGTACTTC
TRBV5-4	TRBJ2-5	NA	NA	CASSGTEETQYF	TGTGCCAGCAGTGGGACTGAAGAGACCCAGTACTTC
TRBV10-3	TRBJ2-1	TRBD2	NA	CAISVTSGGADEQFF	TGTGCCATCAGTGTCACTAGCGGGGGGGCCGATGAGCAGTTCTTC
TRBV9	TRBJ1-2	NA	NA	CASSVTGTTGSMGYTF	TGTGCCAGCAGCGTCACCGGGACAACGGGGTCTATGGGCTACACCTTC
TRBV7-8	TRBJ1-4	NA	NA	CASSPLRGVEKLFF	TGTGCCAGCAGCCCGTTACGGGGGGTGGAAAAACTGTTTTTT
TRBV7-2	TRBJ1-5	NA	NA	CASSFVLNQPQHF	TGTGCCAGCAGTTTTGTCTTGAATCAGCCCCAGCATTTT
TRBV4-1	TRBJ2-3	TRBD2	NA	CASSQDPASRPGLATDTQYF	TGCGCCAGCAGCCAAGATCCGGCCTCAAGACCGGGACTAGCGACAGATACGCAGTATTTT
TRBV9	TRBJ2-1	TRBD2	many	CASSVALVAGSYNEQFF	TGTGCCAGCAGCGTAGCTTTAGTAGCGGGGAGCTACAATGAGCAGTTCTTC
TRBV4-3	TRBJ2-3	TRBD2	NA	CASSQDLSGRAQYF	TGCGCCAGCAGCCAAGATCTTAGCGGGAGGGCGCAGTATTTT
TRBV14	TRBJ1-1	NA	NA	CASSQAIGRVVTEAFF	TGTGCCAGCAGCCAAGCCATCGGCAGGGTCGTCACTGAAGCTTTCTTT
TRBV12-5	TRBJ1-2	NA	NA	CASGGPNDVYTF	TGTGCTAGTGGGGGGCCTAACGATGTCTACACCTTC
TRBV7-8	TRBJ2-3	TRBD2	few	CASRIASGTSTDTQYF	TGTGCCAGCAGAATAGCTAGCGGGACGAGCACAGATACGCAGTATTTT
TRBV29-1	TRBJ2-1	TRBD2	NA	CSGHRDYYNEQFF	TGCAGCGGGCACCGGGACTACTACAATGAGCAGTTCTTC
TRBV10-3	TRBJ1-5	NA	NA	CAISEGGNQPQHF	TGTGCCATCAGTGAGGGGGGGAATCAGCCCCAGCATTTT
TRBV29-1	TRBJ1-2	NA	NA	CSVEGGGNYGYTF	TGCAGCGTTGAAGGTGGGGGGAACTATGGCTACACCTTC
TRBV5-1	TRBJ1-2	NA	few	CASSLDSPLNYGYTF	TGCGCCAGCAGCTTGGACAGCCCCCTTAACTATGGCTACACCTTC
TRBV27	TRBJ2-5	TRBD2	NA	CASSATGTSGKETQYF	TGTGCCAGCAGTGCCACCGGGACTAGCGGTAAAGAGACCCAGTACTTC
TRBV7-2	TRBJ1-2	NA	few	CASSLLDGGSYGYTF	TGTGCCAGCAGCTTACTCGACGGCGGGAGCTATGGCTACACCTTC
TRBV5-5	TRBJ1-1	TRBD1	NA	CASSSKWTGPDTEAFF	TGTGCCAGCAGCTCGAAGTGGACAGGGCCCGACACTGAAGCTTTCTTT
TRBV6-6	TRBJ1-6	TRBD1	NA	CASSDRDRGNSPLHF	TGTGCCAGCAGTGACCGGGACAGGGGTAATTCACCCCTCCACTTT
TRBV5-1	TRBJ2-4	TRBD1	few	CASSFKGAENIQYF	TGCGCCAGCAGCTTCAAGGGGGCTGAAAACATTCAGTACTTC
TRBV11-3	TRBJ1-1	NA	few	CASSLTGYEAFF	TGTGCCAGCAGCTTAACAGGGTACGAAGCTTTCTTT
TRBV5-5	TRBJ1-3	TRBD1	NA	CASSSRGQSGNTIYF	TGTGCCAGCAGCTCCAGGGGGCAGTCTGGAAACACCATATATTTT
TRBV12-5	TRBJ2-3	TRBD1	NA	CASGSDRGDTQYF	TGTGCTAGTGGCTCTGACAGGGGAGATACGCAGTATTTT